This entry lists 21 T cell receptor beta chains sequenced from one sample in a study of cytomegalovirus exposure and HLA in healthy donors. PCR was performed using 60 Vbeta and 13 Jbeta primers. TCRdb's table, derived via immunoSEQ multiplex PCR, lists solely in-frame clones and lacks some. Of over 150,000 clones in the sample, about 85% were seen once. The specimen was PBMCs. The receptors shown here come from a boy between 2 and 15 years old in good health and CMV-seronegative.

The chain has TRBV27 and TRBJ2-7; 7 bases line up with TRBD1. V trimming: 8 bases; J trimming: 3 bases; junction bases outside the gene matches: 10. The CDR3 runs to 14 residues. The germline V gene has CDR1 MNHEY and CDR2 SMNVEV (reference sequence). This CDR3 reads CASGYRGSIYEQYF. For the CDR3, the DNA is TGTGCCAGCGGCTACAGGGGCAGTATCTACGAGCAGTACTTC.

The CDR3 reads CASSSERATNEKLFF. In DNA, the CDR3 is TGTGCCAGCAGCTCCGAACGGGCAACTAATGAAAAACTGTTTTTT. The J gene is TRBJ1-4, the V gene TRBV5-4, with D unresolved. The CDR3 is 15 amino acids. V was pared by 3 bases and J by 0 bases, with 9 bases between. Germline values: CDR1 SGHNT, CDR2 YYREEE (reference sequence). Looking up the rest from reference TRBV5-4 and TRBJ1-4 gives the full variable domain: ETGVTQSPTHLIKTRGQQVTLRCSSQSGHNTVSWYQQALGQGPQFIFQYYREEENGRGNFPPRFSGLQFPNYSSELNVNALELDDSALYLCASSSERATNEKLFFGSGTQLSVL.

The CDR3 region is CASSSGTSGRKTQYF. The CDR3 DNA sequence: TGTGCCAGCAGTTCCGGGACTAGCGGGAGAAAGACCCAGTACTTC. The V and J genes are TRBV28 and TRBJ2-5, with 14 bases matching TRBD2. Looked up from germline, CDR1 is MDHEN and CDR2 is SYDVKM. V lost 4 bases to trimming and J lost 6 bases; unmatched junction nucleotides: 4. The CDR3 runs 15 residues.

The rearrangement uses TRBV29-1 and TRBJ2-1; TRBD1 agrees at 8 bases. Germline V gene lookup returns CDR1 SQVTM and CDR2 ANQGSEA. The CDR3 is made up of 13 amino acids. The trim removed 4 bases at V and 7 bases at J, leaving 6 bases unmatched. The CDR3 nucleotides read TGCAGCGTTGCAGGGGGCACGGGGAATGAGCAGTTCTTC. Translation gives CSVAGGTGNEQFF.

The rearrangement links TRBV6-1 to TRBJ2-2; 9 bases agree with TRBD1. Germline loops: CDR1 MNHNS, CDR2 SASEGT. CDR3 length equals 15 residues. The V and J ends lost 7 bases and 2 bases, in that order; junction bases with no gene match: 5. CDR3 region: CASKPGQGNTGELFF. In DNA, the CDR3 is TGTGCCAGCAAACCGGGACAGGGAAACACCGGGGAGCTGTTTTTT.

The rearrangement uses TRBV7-9 and TRBJ2-5, with a possible D match to TRBD1 (5 bases). Germline CDR1 SEHNR, CDR2 FQNEAQ (reference sequence). The CDR3 has 15 amino acids. Trimming left V 5 bases short and J 1 base short, with 14 bases between. This chain's CDR3 is CASSAYLRAQETQYF. DNA of the CDR3: TGTGCCAGCAGCGCGTATCTCAGGGCCCAAGAGACCCAGTACTTC.

The chain uses TRBV5-4 and TRBJ1-6; perhaps TRBD1 as D (5 bases). Germline V gene data show CDR1 as SGHNT and CDR2 as YYREEE (reference sequence). Trimming took off 6 bases at V and 5 bases at J, with 15 bases between the two ends. This CDR3 is built from 15 residues. The CDR3 nucleotides read TGTGCCAGCACCCCGGGGGTGACAGATAATTCACCCCTCCACTTT. As protein: CASTPGVTDNSPLHF.

The chain uses TRBV7-8 and TRBJ1-2; D is undetermined. The CDR3 has 15 residues. Per the germline V gene, CDR1 is SGHVS and CDR2 is FQNEAQ. V lost 1 base, J lost 4 bases, and 13 bases lay in between. The CDR3 DNA is TGTGCCAGCAGCTTAGACCCCCAAGCGTCCTATGGCTACACCTTC. This translates into CASSLDPQASYGYTF.

The chain has TRBV27 and TRBJ2-7; TRBD1 is a possible D gene (6 bases). Germline-derived CDR1 and CDR2 are MNHEY and SMNVEV (reference sequence). V lost 2 bases and J lost 5, with 16 bases in between. The CDR3 extends over 15 amino acids. The CDR3 reads CASSLAGVQTNEQYF. The CDR3 coding sequence is TGTGCCAGCAGTTTAGCAGGGGTTCAGACGAACGAGCAGTACTTC.

The CDR3 region is CASSVGTGANYGYTF. Here the CDR3 DNA reads TGTGCCAGCAGTGTTGGGACAGGGGCTAACTATGGCTACACCTTC. The chain has TRBV28 and TRBJ1-2; 10 bases are a match to TRBD1. This CDR3 region has 15 residues. Germline-derived CDR1 and CDR2 are MDHEN and SYDVKM. The junction had 3 bases not matched to a gene; V was cut back by 5 bases and J by 0 bases.

This chain connects TRBV9 to TRBJ2-1, with D possibly matching TRBD2 (6 bases). Trimming removed 0 bases at V and 9 bases at J, with 16 bases between. The CDR3 runs 15 residues. CDR1 is SGDLS, CDR2 YYNGEE, per germline. In nucleotides, the CDR3 is TGTGCCAGCAGCGTAGTAGGGGCCCTGCGGGGTGAGCAGTTCTTC. Its translation: CASSVVGALRGEQFF.

This sequence joins TRBV2 and TRBJ2-3; 7 nucleotides line up with TRBD1. Trimming took 7 bases from V and 7 from J; bases not matched to a gene: 8. Germline values: CDR1 SNHLY, CDR2 FYNNEI. The CDR3 runs to 13 residues. The CDR3 DNA follows: TGTGCCAGCACCCCGGGGACAGACTATACGCAGTATTTT. Encoded protein: CASTPGTDYTQYF. The variable domain in full, with the rest retrieved from reference TRBV2 and TRBJ2-3, is EPEVTQTPSHQVTQMGQEVILRCVPISNHLYFYWYRQILGQKVEFLVSFYNNEISEKSEIFDDQFSVERPDGSNFTLKIRSTKLEDSAMYFCASTPGTDYTQYFGPGTRLTVL.

The rearrangement joins TRBV28 to TRBJ1-1; 7 nucleotides match TRBD1. The CDR3 totals 18 residues. Germline trimming cut 3 bases from V and 1 base from J; bases unmatched to any gene: 14. The V gene's germline CDR1 is MDHEN and CDR2 SYDVKM. Written as DNA, the CDR3 is TGTGCCAGCAGTTTGGGGATGAAAAAGGACAGGCCGAACACTGAAGCTTTCTTT. Protein product: CASSLGMKKDRPNTEAFF.

The chain joins TRBV5-1 to TRBJ1-1, with D perhaps matching TRBD1 (6 bases). Trimming took 2 bases from V and 0 from J, leaving 8 bases between them. Per germline, CDR1 SGHRS and CDR2 YFSETQ. The CDR3 spans 14 residues. As DNA, the CDR3 is TGCGCCAGCAGCTTCGGACAGATGAACACTGAAGCTTTCTTT. Translated: CASSFGQMNTEAFF. Full variable domain (outside the CDR3, taken from reference TRBV5-1 and TRBJ1-1): KAGVTQTPRYLIKTRGQQVTLSCSPISGHRSVSWYQQTPGQGLQFLFEYFSETQRNKGNFPGRFSGRQFSNSRSEMNVSTLELGDSALYLCASSFGQMNTEAFFGQGTRLTVV.

This rearrangement joins TRBV5-8 to TRBJ2-7; possibly TRBD1 for D (6 bases). Trimming took off 0 bases at V and 9 bases at J, with 10 bases between the two ends. CDR1 and CDR2 (germline): SGHTS, YDEGEE. The CDR3 is 12 residues long. In DNA form, the CDR3 reads TGTGCCAGCAGCTTGGTCAGGGGCGGGCAGTACGTC. It yields the protein CASSLVRGGQYV.

Points on this clone: The junction departs from germline at one end; a sequencing error may be responsible. This chain joins TRBV7-9 and TRBJ1-2; no reliable D call. Looked up from germline, CDR1 is SEHNR and CDR2 is FQNEAQ (reference sequence). The CDR3 totals 16 residues. In DNA form, the CDR3 reads TGTTCCAGCAGCTTAGCGGCGGGCCCGGCGACCTATGGCTACACCTTC. The encoded protein is CSSSLAAGPATYGYTF.

This clone was seen once. The chain is built from TRBV5-8 and TRBJ1-1, with D unresolved. The germline gives CDR1 SGHTS, CDR2 YDEGEE. CDR3 length equals 15 residues. V lost 0 bases and J 2 bases, leaving 11 bases between the germline ends. CDR3 nucleotide sequence: TGTGCCAGCAGCTTGGCCGGTCCTCCTAACACTGAAGCTTTCTTT. This translates into CASSLAGPPNTEAFF. The entire variable domain, with the rest obtained from reference TRBV5-8 and TRBJ1-1, is as follows: EAGVTQSPTHLIKTRGQQATLRCSPISGHTSVYWYQQALGLGLQFLLWYDEGEERNRGNFPPRFSGRQFPNYSSELNVNALELEDSALYLCASSLAGPPNTEAFFGQGTRLTVV.

In the case of this clone: Other DNA sequences within the sample encode an identical CDR3. The genes are TRBV10-3 and TRBJ1-1; D ambiguous. Germline CDR1 ENHRY, CDR2 SYGVKD. Trimming removed 0 bases from V and 1 base from J, with 6 bases in between. This CDR3 region has 14 residues. This CDR3 reads CAISESGGNTEAFF. DNA for the CDR3: TGTGCCATCAGTGAGTCCGGAGGGAACACTGAAGCTTTCTTT.

This clone has a single count. This sequence joins TRBV19 and TRBJ2-7; D is unresolved. The V end was cut by 6 bases, the J end by 2 bases, with 11 bases between. Germline V gives CDR1 LNHDA, CDR2 SQIVND (reference sequence). The length of the CDR3 is 13 residues. The CDR3 DNA reads as TGTGCCAGTAGCCCAAACATGGCCTACGAGCAGTACTTC. Its protein product is CASSPNMAYEQYF.

The J gene is TRBJ2-1, the V gene TRBV2; 8 positions match TRBD2. Losses at the gene ends were 2 bases for V and 3 bases for J; bases not matched to a gene: 3. Germline loops: CDR1 SNHLY, CDR2 FYNNEI. CDR3 length equals 15 residues. This chain's CDR3 is CASSEQAGVYNEQFF. The CDR3 bases are TGTGCCAGCAGTGAACAAGCGGGGGTCTACAATGAGCAGTTCTTC.

The genes are TRBV7-9 and TRBJ2-5; possible D gene TRBD1, 6 bases. Trimming pared 8 bases from V and 2 bases from J, leaving 9 bases between. The germline V gene encodes CDR1 SEHNR and CDR2 FQNEAQ (reference sequence). The CDR3 spans 12 residues. CDR3 DNA sequence: TGTGCCAGCCGGACAGCTCAAGAGACCCAGTACTTC. Translation gives CASRTAQETQYF.